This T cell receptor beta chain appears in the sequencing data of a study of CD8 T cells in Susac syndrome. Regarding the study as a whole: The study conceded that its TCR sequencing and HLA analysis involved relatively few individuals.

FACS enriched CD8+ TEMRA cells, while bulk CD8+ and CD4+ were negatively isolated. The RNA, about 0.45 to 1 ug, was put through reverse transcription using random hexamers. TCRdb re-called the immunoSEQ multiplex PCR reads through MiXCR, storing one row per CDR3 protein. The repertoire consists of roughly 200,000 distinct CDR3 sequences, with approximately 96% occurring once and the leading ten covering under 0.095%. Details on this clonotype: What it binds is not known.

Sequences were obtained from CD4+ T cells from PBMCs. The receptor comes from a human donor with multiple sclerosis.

CDR3 DNA sequence: TGCAGCGTTGGCCCAGGGAGCACAGATACGCAGTATTTT. The encoded protein is CSVGPGSTDTQYF. The V call is TRBV29-1, the J call TRBJ2-3; D is possibly TRBD1 (5 bases). V shed 4 bases and J shed 0 bases, with 8 bases lying between them. The CDR3 runs 13 residues. From germline, CDR1 is SQVTM and CDR2 ANQGSEA.